This section outlines one T cell receptor beta chain sequence together with its context. The sample belongs to a study of blood T cell repertoires in COVID-19. At the level of the study: There were acute and convalescent COVID-19 samples, and they came from the United States, Italy and Spain. The cDNA or gDNA used as material had been derived from T cells, B-cell-depleted T cells, or PBMCs.

Measured with immunoSEQ multiplex PCR; TCRdb has only the in-frame clones, and not every one. In the table there are about 45,000 clones, roughly nine tenths of which are singletons. J was trimmed by 7 bases and V by 3 bases; bases with no gene match: 4. The germline CDR1 and CDR2 sequences are SGHNT and YYREEE (reference sequence). This CDR3 has 14 residues. The chain combines TRBV5-4 with TRBJ2-1; 10 bases align to TRBD2. The specimen was peripheral blood. This TCR came from a human donor in a cohort sampled during active COVID-19. CDR3 region: CASSWGLASNEQFF. The CDR3 DNA reads as TGTGCCAGCAGCTGGGGACTAGCGTCGAATGAGCAGTTCTTC.